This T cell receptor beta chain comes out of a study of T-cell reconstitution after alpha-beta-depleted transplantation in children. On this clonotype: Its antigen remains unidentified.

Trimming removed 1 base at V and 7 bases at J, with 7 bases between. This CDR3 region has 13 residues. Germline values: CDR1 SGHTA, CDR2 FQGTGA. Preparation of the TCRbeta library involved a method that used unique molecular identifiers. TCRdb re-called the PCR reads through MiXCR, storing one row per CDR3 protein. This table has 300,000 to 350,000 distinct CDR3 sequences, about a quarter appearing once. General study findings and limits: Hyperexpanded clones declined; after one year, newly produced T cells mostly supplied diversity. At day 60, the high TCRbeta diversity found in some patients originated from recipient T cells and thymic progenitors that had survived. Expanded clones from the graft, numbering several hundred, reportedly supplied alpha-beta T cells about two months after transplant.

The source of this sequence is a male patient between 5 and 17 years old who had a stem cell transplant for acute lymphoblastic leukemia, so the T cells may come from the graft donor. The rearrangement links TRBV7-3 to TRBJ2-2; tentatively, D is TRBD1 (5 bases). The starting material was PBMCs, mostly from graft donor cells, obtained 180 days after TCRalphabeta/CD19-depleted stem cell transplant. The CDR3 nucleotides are TGTGCCAGCAGCTTAAGGACACGCGGGGAGCTGTTTTTT. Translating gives CASSLRTRGELFF.